This T cell receptor beta chain was identified in a study of T cells in Graves' hyperthyroidism and ophthalmopathy. The CDR3 has 13 residues. Trimming pared 10 bases from V and 4 bases from J, leaving 16 bases between. Germline CDR1 ENHRY, CDR2 SYGVKD. Points from the study as a whole: Stable hyperthyroidism was separated from ophthalmopathy by a model based on 13 V-J features. Blood also held most thyroid clonotypes expanded beyond 0.001.

The study enrolled patients aged 18 to 65 with newly diagnosed hyperthyroidism of under 2 months' duration. The source material, RNA transcripts, was used to amplify TCR beta CDR3 regions. HTBI primers were employed in a first-round RT-PCR of the TCR CDR3. MiXCR, applied by TCRdb to the multiplex PCR reads, yields one record per CDR3 protein. Found here are some 440,000 distinct CDR3 sequences, about 15% of them singletons; the top ten hold around an eighth. At least ten counts were recorded for this clonotype. The antigen remains undetermined. The chain carries TRBV10-3 and TRBJ2-5; D might be TRBD2 (6 bases). This receptor was taken from a woman younger than 35 with Graves' hyperthyroidism. The sample comprised blood. CDR3 nucleotides: TGTGCCACCACGGGACTTTCAACAGAGACCCAGTACTTC. This encodes CATTGLSTETQYF.